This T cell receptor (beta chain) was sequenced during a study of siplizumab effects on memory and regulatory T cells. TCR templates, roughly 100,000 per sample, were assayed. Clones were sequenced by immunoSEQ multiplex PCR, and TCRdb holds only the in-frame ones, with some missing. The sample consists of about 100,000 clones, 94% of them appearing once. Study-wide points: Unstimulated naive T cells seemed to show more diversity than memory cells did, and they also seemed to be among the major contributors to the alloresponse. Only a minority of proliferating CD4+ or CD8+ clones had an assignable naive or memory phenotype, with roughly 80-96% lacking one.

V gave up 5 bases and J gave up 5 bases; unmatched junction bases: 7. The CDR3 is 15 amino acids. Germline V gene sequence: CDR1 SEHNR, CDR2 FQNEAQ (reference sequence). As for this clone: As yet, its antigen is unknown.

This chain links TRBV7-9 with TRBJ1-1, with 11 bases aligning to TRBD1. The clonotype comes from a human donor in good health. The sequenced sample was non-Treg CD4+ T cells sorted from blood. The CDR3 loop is CASSPQDRGPTEAFF. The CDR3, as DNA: TGTGCCAGCAGCCCTCAGGACAGGGGGCCTACTGAAGCTTTCTTT.